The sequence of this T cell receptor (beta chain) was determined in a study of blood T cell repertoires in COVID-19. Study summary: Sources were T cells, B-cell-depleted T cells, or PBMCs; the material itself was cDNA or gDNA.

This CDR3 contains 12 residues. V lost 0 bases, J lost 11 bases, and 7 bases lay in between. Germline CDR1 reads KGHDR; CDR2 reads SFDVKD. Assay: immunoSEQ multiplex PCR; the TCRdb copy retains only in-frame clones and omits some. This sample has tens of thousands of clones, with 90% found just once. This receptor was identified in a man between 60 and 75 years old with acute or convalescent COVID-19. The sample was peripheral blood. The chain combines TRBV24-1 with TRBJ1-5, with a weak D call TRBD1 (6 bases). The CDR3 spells CATSDLRGTQHF. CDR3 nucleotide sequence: TGTGCCACCAGTGATTTGAGGGGGACCCAGCATTTT.